This T cell receptor (beta chain) appears in the sequencing data of a study of T cells after yellow fever vaccination. 5'RACE template switching added a universal primer site and UMIs to TCR cDNA. MiXCR, run by TCRdb on the 5' RACE reads, gives a single entry per CDR3 protein. The data contain about 370,000 distinct CDR3 sequences, 11% of them seen just once; the ten biggest clones take up about 17%. V dropped 6 bases and J dropped 4; count of bases not matched to a gene: 11. In germline, CDR1 is SEHNR, CDR2 FQNEAQ (reference sequence). The CDR3 has 16 residues. This clonotype appeared a few times. Its target is not known. Study-level results: Peak timing came faster in the weaker secondary response, day 5 versus 15.

This receptor was obtained from a man in his late teens or twenties who received the YFV17D yellow fever vaccine. The sequencing used PBMCs, collected on the day of the first yellow fever vaccination. The chain employs TRBV7-9 and TRBJ2-3; 9 bases are shared with TRBD1. The CDR3 DNA reads as TGTGCCAGCAGTTCCACAGGGGGCAAGTTTTCAGATACGCAGTATTTT. Its protein is CASSSTGGKFSDTQYF.